These 26 T cell receptor beta chains originate from one sample sequenced in a study of cytotoxic CD8 clonotypes in ibrutinib-treated CLL. This table comes from immunoSEQ multiplex PCR, and its TCRdb copy is limited to in-frame clones, with some not included. The table lists 130,000 or so clones, approximately 77% of them singletons. The sample in question was PBMCs, obtained after 12 months of ibrutinib treatment. The receptor source for this set is a human donor with chronic lymphocytic leukemia.

This clone showed up just once. The genes are TRBV7-2 and TRBJ2-1; TRBD2 matches at 7 bases. The germline gives CDR1 SGHTA, CDR2 FQGNSA. The CDR3 is 19 residues long. Trimming at V came to 4 bases and at J to 5 bases, leaving 20 bases not matched to a gene. In DNA, the CDR3 is TGTGCCAGCAGCTACCTCTTCCTGGGCGGGAGCCCAAGTCACAATGAGCAGTTCTTC. Its translation: CASSYLFLGGSPSHNEQFF.

The gene calls are TRBV5-1 and TRBJ2-6; maybe TRBD2 (5 bases). Trimming took 7 bases from V and 4 from J, leaving 12 bases between them. The CDR3 length is 14 residues. Germline V gene sequence: CDR1 SGHRS, CDR2 YFSETQ. The CDR3 protein is CASRPGSGANVLTF. The CDR3 region has the DNA TGCGCCAGCCGGCCGGGGTCCGGGGCCAACGTCCTGACTTTC.

The chain links TRBV6-5 to TRBJ1-1; D is undetermined. Germline CDR1 and CDR2: MNHEY and SVGAGI. Trimming took off 2 bases at V and 3 bases at J, with 7 bases between the two ends. The CDR3 spans 13 residues. The CDR3 protein is CASSYQLDTEAFF. The CDR3 bases are TGTGCCAGCAGTTACCAGTTGGACACTGAAGCTTTCTTT.

This clone turned up a few times. This chain connects TRBV6-1 to TRBJ2-5; D gene uncertain. The CDR3 sequence is 12 residues long. V shed 6 bases and J shed 1 base, with 6 bases lying between them. Per germline, CDR1 MNHNS and CDR2 SASEGT. The CDR3 DNA follows: TGTGCCAGCAGCACCGTCCAAGAGACCCAGTACTTC. Amino acids: CASSTVQETQYF.

The rearrangement links TRBV25-1 to TRBJ2-1, with D tentatively TRBD1 (6 bases). With 4 bases removed from V and 1 base from J, the gap between germline ends came to 11 bases. The CDR3 has 15 residues. CDR1 and CDR2 from the germline V gene are MGHDK and SYGVNS. The CDR3 sequence is CASSGTGKSYNEQFF. CDR3 in DNA: TGTGCCAGCAGTGGAACAGGGAAATCCTACAATGAGCAGTTCTTC.

The V and J genes are TRBV5-5 and TRBJ1-1; D possibly corresponds to TRBD1 (6 bases). The V gene lost 1 base and the J gene lost 10 bases, with 20 bases spanning the gap. CDR1 is SGHKS, CDR2 YYEKEE, per germline (reference sequence). The CDR3 loop spans 15 amino acids. The CDR3 spells CASSLTSEGGPGAFF. As DNA, the CDR3 is TGTGCCAGCAGCTTGACATCCGAGGGGGGGCCGGGAGCTTTCTTT.

The chain combines TRBV7-9 with TRBJ2-2; D is ambiguous. Deletions cut 1 base from V and 8 bases from J, with 8 bases between. CDR3 size: 13 residues. Germline loops: CDR1 SEHNR, CDR2 FQNEAQ (reference sequence). The CDR3 nucleotides are TGTGCCAGCAGCTTAGTTGTCGAGGGGGAGCTGTTTTTT. Translation: CASSLVVEGELFF.

This clone was recorded only once. The chain links TRBV6-6 to TRBJ1-5; perhaps TRBD1 as D (5 bases). This CDR3 has 16 residues. The germline gives CDR1 MNHNY, CDR2 SVGAGI (reference sequence). Trimming took off 0 bases at V and 1 base at J, with 10 bases between the two ends. CDR3 sequence (DNA): TGTGCCAGCAGTTACTCGCAGGGACGGAGCAATCAGCCCCAGCATTTT. Amino acid sequence: CASSYSQGRSNQPQHF.

In the case of this clone: This same CDR3 is encoded by further DNA sequences in the sample. The rearrangement links TRBV5-1 to TRBJ2-5, with unresolved D. The CDR3 totals 11 residues. Trimming shortened V by 4 bases and J by 2 bases, and 3 bases separated the two germline ends. Germline CDR1 reads SGHRS; CDR2 reads YFSETQ. Here the CDR3 DNA reads TGCGCCAGCAGCCGGCAAGAGACCCAGTACTTC. It specifies CASSRQETQYF.

The chain has TRBV12-5 and TRBJ2-2, with 7 bases fitting TRBD2. Trimming at V came to 7 bases and at J to 7 bases, leaving 3 bases not matched to a gene. Looked up from germline, CDR1 is LGHNT and CDR2 is FRNRAP. The CDR3 is 12 residues long. CDR3 DNA: TGTGCTAGTGCCCGGGAGGTCGGGGAGCTGTTTTTT. Protein product: CASAREVGELFF.

The chain links TRBV28 to TRBJ2-3; 12 positions match TRBD2. The ends lost 2 bases at V and 6 bases at J; junction bases unmatched: 3. Germline assignment: CDR1 MDHEN and CDR2 SYDVKM. The CDR3 consists of 15 residues. The CDR3 coding sequence is TGTGCCAGCAGTTTAGGGACTAGCGGGCTCGATACGCAGTATTTT. It is translated as CASSLGTSGLDTQYF.

The chain has TRBV27 and TRBJ1-1; D is perhaps TRBD1 (5 bases). The ends were cut back, 3 bases at V and 4 bases at J, with 15 bases in the middle. This CDR3 has 15 residues. The V gene's germline CDR1 is MNHEY and CDR2 SMNVEV (reference sequence). DNA of the CDR3: TGTGCCAGCAGTTTTGAGGGCAGGGTCGGCACTGAAGCTTTCTTT. This sequence encodes CASSFEGRVGTEAFF.

J is TRBJ2-7 and V is TRBV11-2; possibly TRBD2 for D (5 bases). Germline-derived CDR1 and CDR2 are SGHAT and FQNNGV. The CDR3 is made up of 14 amino acids. Trimming removed 5 bases from V and 3 bases from J, with 14 bases in between. The CDR3 nucleotides read TGTGCCAGCAGCGAAAGCGGACCGCTCTACGAGCAGTACTTC. It specifies CASSESGPLYEQYF.

About this clone itself: The identical CDR3 is also encoded by other nucleotide sequences in the sample. The gene calls are TRBV28 and TRBJ2-7; 11 nucleotides agree with TRBD1. The germline V gene encodes CDR1 MDHEN and CDR2 SYDVKM. With 6 bases clipped from V and 1 base from J, the junction kept 2 bases outside the gene matches. The CDR3 spans 14 residues. CDR3 region: CASRGTGGSYEQYF. Here the CDR3 DNA reads TGTGCCAGCAGGGGGACAGGGGGTTCCTACGAGCAGTACTTC.

The gene calls are TRBV28 and TRBJ2-2; 11 bases are a match to TRBD1. The V gene end was trimmed by 10 bases and the J gene end by 0 bases; junction bases not matched to a gene: 7. CDR3 length: 16 amino acids. Germline V gene sequence: CDR1 MDHEN, CDR2 SYDVKM. CDR3 coding DNA: TGTGCCATCCCGGGGGACAGGGGGTCGAACACCGGGGAGCTGTTTTTT. It encodes CAIPGDRGSNTGELFF.

The V gene is TRBV5-5, the J gene TRBJ2-7, with 9 bases that match TRBD1. J lost 6 bases, V lost 3 bases, and 7 bases had no gene match. CDR1 is SGHKS and CDR2 is YYEKEE in the germline V gene (reference sequence). The CDR3 has 14 residues. The CDR3 here is CASSYRDRALEQYF. CDR3 DNA sequence: TGTGCCAGCAGCTACCGGGACAGGGCCCTCGAGCAGTACTTC.

There are a few counts of this clone. The chain carries TRBV7-9 and TRBJ2-2; 13 nucleotides match TRBD2. The CDR3 length is 16 residues. Germline V gene data show CDR1 as SEHNR and CDR2 as FQNEAQ (reference sequence). J lost 6 bases, V lost 5 bases, and 6 bases had no gene match. CDR3 bases: TGTGCCAGCAGCCCCGGACTAGCGGGAGTAGCCGGGGAGCTGTTTTTT. This gives the protein CASSPGLAGVAGELFF.

This clone has only a few counts. This CDR3 reads CASSSSRGRGYTF. The CDR3 coding sequence is TGTGCCAGCAGTTCCAGCAGGGGGCGGGGCTACACCTTC. The V gene is TRBV28, the J gene TRBJ1-2; TRBD1 matches 8 bases. The V gene end was trimmed by 4 bases and the J gene end by 8 bases; junction bases not matched to a gene: 6. The germline CDR1 and CDR2 sequences are MDHEN and SYDVKM. This CDR3 region has 13 residues.

About this clone itself: Other nucleotide sequences from this sample produce the same CDR3. The V call is TRBV18, the J call TRBJ1-2; 11 bases are shared with TRBD1. CDR1 is KGHSH and CDR2 is LQKENI in the germline V gene. The J segment lost 2 bases and the V segment lost 3 bases, leaving 2 bases of the junction unmatched. The length of the CDR3 is 15 residues. This CDR3 reads CASSPGTGGNYGYTF. The CDR3 DNA reads as TGTGCCAGCTCACCCGGGACAGGGGGAAACTATGGCTACACCTTC.

The CDR3 reads CAIKQGFGKNEQFF. CDR3 DNA: TGTGCCATCAAACAGGGATTCGGCAAGAATGAGCAGTTCTTC. The chain couples TRBV10-3 to TRBJ2-1; the D gene is possibly TRBD1 (6 bases). Germline values: CDR1 ENHRY, CDR2 SYGVKD. The CDR3 runs to 14 residues. The ends were cut back, 7 bases at V and 7 bases at J, with 17 bases in the middle.

The chain employs TRBV9 and TRBJ2-7, with D possibly TRBD1 on 5 matching bases. The V gene lost 1 base and the J gene lost 2 bases, with 13 bases spanning the gap. There are 15 residues in the CDR3. Germline CDR1 and CDR2: SGDLS and YYNGEE. CDR3 amino acids: CASSVMPGLAYEQYF. For the CDR3, the DNA is TGTGCCAGCAGCGTAATGCCAGGGCTAGCCTACGAGCAGTACTTC.

This rearrangement joins TRBV27 to TRBJ2-7; 8 bases fit TRBD2. This CDR3 comprises 13 residues. CDR1 and CDR2 from the germline V gene are MNHEY and SMNVEV (reference sequence). The V segment lost 4 bases and the J segment 4 bases; nucleotides outside the gene matches: 3. The CDR3 protein is CASSSRGGYEQYF. The CDR3 bases are TGTGCCAGCAGTTCACGGGGGGGGTACGAGCAGTACTTC.

This chain joins TRBV27 and TRBJ2-7; TRBD1 might be the D (5 bases). This CDR3 is built from 15 residues. V lost 3 bases and J 1 base, leaving 13 bases between the germline ends. Germline values: CDR1 MNHEY, CDR2 SMNVEV (reference sequence). The CDR3 region has the DNA TGTGCCAGCAGTTTCTCAGGGCATGGGTCCTACGAGCAGTACTTC. Its protein product is CASSFSGHGSYEQYF.

The chain has TRBV5-1 and TRBJ2-7; TRBD2 matches at 9 bases. Germline V CDR1 and CDR2: SGHRS, YFSETQ. The CDR3 totals 19 residues. J gave up 5 bases and V 2 bases, and 20 bases lay outside the gene matches. CDR3 region: CASSFTPPSGAPLGNEQYF. DNA for the CDR3: TGCGCCAGCAGCTTTACCCCTCCTAGCGGGGCGCCTCTGGGGAACGAGCAGTACTTC.

The V call is TRBV7-9, the J call TRBJ1-3; D is unclear. This CDR3 spans 14 amino acids. Germline assignment: CDR1 SEHNR and CDR2 FQNEAQ (reference sequence). V was cut by 3 bases and J by 0 bases, with 6 bases left in between. As DNA, the CDR3 is TGTGCCAGCAGCTTTTCCACCTCTGGAAACACCATATATTTT. It codes for CASSFSTSGNTIYF.

This clone was seen only a few times. The chain combines TRBV7-3 with TRBJ2-2; weak D call: TRBD2 (6 bases). V lost 2 bases, J lost 1 base, and 20 bases lay in between. Germline CDR1 SGHTA, CDR2 FQGTGA. The CDR3 contains 19 residues. CDR3: CASSLSPWEASLNTGELFF. The CDR3 DNA reads as TGTGCCAGCAGCTTATCTCCCTGGGAGGCCAGCCTGAACACCGGGGAGCTGTTTTTT.